Below, 21 T cell receptor beta chains from the same sample are listed, as sequenced in a study of somatic mutations in cytotoxic T cells in rheumatoid arthritis. TCRdb keeps only in-frame clones here, not all; method: immunoSEQ multiplex PCR. The profile shows about 19,000 clones, about 80% of them singletons. Material for sequencing was CD8+ T cells sorted from blood. The receptors originated from an adult with rheumatoid arthritis.

J is TRBJ1-1 and V is TRBV27; maybe TRBD1 (5 bases). The germline CDR1 and CDR2 sequences are MNHEY and SMNVEV (reference sequence). CDR3 size: 16 residues. V gave up 3 bases and J gave up 0 bases, with 14 bases separating them. The CDR3 reads CASSLRGARMNTEAFF. CDR3 coding DNA: TGTGCCAGCAGTTTGCGTGGGGCGCGGATGAACACTGAAGCTTTCTTT.

This clone has just one count. The chain uses TRBV27 and TRBJ2-1; 10 bases are a match to TRBD2. Trimming cost V 2 bases and J 7 bases; bases outside gene matches: 8. Germline assignment: CDR1 MNHEY and CDR2 SMNVEV (reference sequence). This CDR3 comprises 16 residues. CDR3: CASSLEISGGGNEQFF. The CDR3 DNA is TGTGCCAGCAGTTTAGAGATAAGCGGGGGGGGAAATGAGCAGTTCTTC.

The chain joins TRBV7-9 to TRBJ2-3; D is possibly TRBD1 or TRBD2 (5 bases each). Germline V gene lookup returns CDR1 SEHNR and CDR2 FQNEAQ (reference sequence). Trimming shortened V by 5 bases and J by 2 bases, and 11 bases separated the two germline ends. The CDR3 has 14 residues. CDR3 sequence reads: CASSPGDPTDTQYF. DNA for the CDR3: TGTGCCAGCAGCCCTGGGGACCCCACAGATACGCAGTATTTT.

The V call is TRBV28, the J call TRBJ2-1; D gene uncertain. Trimming shortened V by 8 bases and J by 1 base, and 6 bases separated the two germline ends. This CDR3 spans 12 amino acids. The V gene's germline CDR1 is MDHEN and CDR2 SYDVKM. The CDR3 DNA reads as TGTGCCAGCTATTCGTCCTACAATGAGCAGTTCTTC. Translating it yields CASYSSYNEQFF. Filled out from reference TRBV28 and TRBJ2-1, the complete variable domain reads DVKVTQSSRYLVKRTGEKVFLECVQDMDHENMFWYRQDPGLGLRLIYFSYDVKMKEKGDIPEGYSVSREKKERFSLILESASTNQTSMYLCASYSSYNEQFFGPGTRLTVL.

J is TRBJ1-2 and V is TRBV6-5; D is ambiguous. The V end was cut by 2 bases, the J end by 0 bases, with 4 bases between. Germline CDR1 MNHEY, CDR2 SVGAGI. This CDR3 spans 13 amino acids. CDR3 sequence reads: CASSYGANYGYTF. DNA of the CDR3: TGTGCCAGCAGTTACGGGGCTAACTATGGCTACACCTTC.

This sequence joins TRBV9 and TRBJ1-1; D perhaps matches TRBD1 (6 bases). V was cut by 3 bases and J by 2 bases, with 11 bases left in between. In germline, CDR1 is SGDLS, CDR2 YYNGEE. The CDR3 totals 14 residues. CDR3 sequence reads: CASSAGDSNTEAFF. The CDR3 DNA is TGTGCCAGCAGCGCAGGGGATTCAAACACTGAAGCTTTCTTT.

V and J are TRBV14 and TRBJ2-7; TRBD1 might be the D (5 bases). Germline V gives CDR1 SGHDN, CDR2 FVKESK. This CDR3 has 16 amino acids. The V and J ends lost 2 bases and 5 bases respectively, with 19 bases between them. The CDR3, as DNA: TGTGCCAGCAGCCAAACCCCGGGCACCGTAGGGGACGAGCAGTACTTC. This codes for CASSQTPGTVGDEQYF.

The chain combines TRBV10-3 with TRBJ2-1, with D unclear. CDR1 ENHRY and CDR2 SYGVKD come from the germline V gene. V was trimmed by 2 bases and J by 2 bases, leaving 16 bases between them. The CDR3 runs 17 residues. The CDR3 sequence: CAISEGWGSRTYNEQFF. CDR3 bases: TGTGCCATCAGTGAGGGCTGGGGTAGCAGAACCTACAATGAGCAGTTCTTC.

V is TRBV5-6 and J is TRBJ2-1, with a tentative D call TRBD2 (5 bases). In germline, CDR1 is SGHDT, CDR2 YYEEEE. The CDR3 has 12 residues. Trimming removed 4 bases at V and 7 bases at J, with 9 bases between. The CDR3 nucleotides are TGTGCCAGCAGCGCGGGCTTTAATGAGCAGTTCTTC. Its translation is CASSAGFNEQFF.

This rearrangement joins TRBV30 to TRBJ2-1; D perhaps matches TRBD2 (5 bases). Trimming removed 2 bases from V and 7 bases from J, with 15 bases in between. This CDR3 is built from 14 residues. CDR1 is GTSNPN, CDR2 SVGIG, per germline (reference sequence). CDR3 DNA sequence: TGTGCCTGGAGTCAAACGATCTCGGGAAATGAGCAGTTCTTC. Amino acid sequence: CAWSQTISGNEQFF.

Written as DNA, the CDR3 is TGTGCCAGCAGTGACGGGACAGGGGCAGATACGCAGTATTTT. Translation: CASSDGTGADTQYF. V gene TRBV6-4 combines with J gene TRBJ2-3; 10 nucleotides line up with TRBD1. J gave up 4 bases and V 2 bases, and 0 bases lay outside the gene matches. The CDR3 loop spans 14 amino acids. Germline V gene data show CDR1 as MRHNA and CDR2 as SNTAGT.

On this clone: At one of its ends the junction is not consistent with the germline gene, which may arise from a read error. Other nucleotide sequences from this sample produce the same CDR3. The gene calls are TRBV5-6 and TRBJ1-3; no reliable D call. Germline CDR1 reads SGHDT; CDR2 reads YYEEEE. The CDR3 is 13 amino acids. Here the CDR3 reads CASSLGAGNTIYF. The DNA for the CDR3 is TGTGCCAGCAGCTTGGGAGCTGGGAACACCATATATTTT. The full variable domain, completed using reference TRBV5-6 and TRBJ1-3, is DAGVTQSPTHLIKTRGQQVTLRCSPKSGHDTVSWYQQALGQGPQFIFQYYEEEERQRGNFPDRFSGHQFPNYSSELNVNALLLGDSALYLCASSLGAGNTIYFGEGSWLTVV.

This chain joins TRBV4-2 and TRBJ2-1; TRBD1 or TRBD2 may be the D gene (7 bases each). V was shortened by 3 bases and J by 1 base, with 13 bases between the two germline ends. This CDR3 contains 16 residues. Germline V CDR1 and CDR2: LGHNA, YNFKEQ. In nucleotides, the CDR3 is TGTGCCAGCAGCCAGGTTCAGGGGGGGTCCTACAATGAGCAGTTCTTC. The encoded protein is CASSQVQGGSYNEQFF.

The chain has TRBV11-2 and TRBJ2-5, with 9 nucleotides matching TRBD2. The V segment lost 1 base and the J segment 4 bases; nucleotides outside the gene matches: 7. The CDR3 runs 16 residues. Germline loops: CDR1 SGHAT, CDR2 FQNNGV. CDR3 amino acids: CASSLGSSGMGETQYF. The CDR3 DNA reads as TGTGCCAGCAGCTTAGGGTCTAGCGGGATGGGAGAGACCCAGTACTTC.

J is TRBJ1-2 and V is TRBV4-1, with D possibly being TRBD1 (5 bases). V lost 4 bases and J 4 bases, leaving 16 bases between the germline ends. Germline V CDR1 and CDR2: MGHRA, YSYEKL. The CDR3 extends over 15 amino acids. CDR3 protein: CASSRKEETAYGYTF. CDR3 DNA sequence: TGCGCCAGCAGCCGGAAAGAGGAGACAGCCTATGGCTACACCTTC.

The chain employs TRBV27 and TRBJ2-1, with a tentative D call TRBD2 (5 bases). Germline lookup yields CDR1 MNHEY and CDR2 SMNVEV (reference sequence). Trimming pared 5 bases from V and 0 bases from J, leaving 8 bases between. The CDR3 has 14 amino acids. The CDR3 here is CASSMGSSYNEQFF. The CDR3 DNA is TGTGCCAGCAGTATGGGGAGCTCCTACAATGAGCAGTTCTTC.

This rearrangement joins TRBV9 to TRBJ2-5; D tentatively reads TRBD1 or TRBD2 (7 bases each). This CDR3 has 16 amino acids. CDR1 and CDR2 from the germline V gene are SGDLS and YYNGEE. Between the trimmed V and J ends, which lost 3 bases and 4 bases, there was a span of 19 bases. The CDR3, as DNA: TGTGCCAGCAGCGCCGGCGGGCAGGGGGGGGTAGAGACCCAGTACTTC. It translates to CASSAGGQGGVETQYF.

This clone was seen only a few times. The chain combines TRBV12-5 with TRBJ1-1; no firm D call. V lost 3 bases, J lost 3 bases, and 5 bases lay in between. Per the germline V gene, CDR1 is LGHNT and CDR2 is FRNRAP. This CDR3 region has 12 residues. The CDR3 region is CASGFGDTEAFF. DNA of the CDR3: TGTGCTAGTGGTTTCGGAGACACTGAAGCTTTCTTT.

V gene TRBV29-1 combines with J gene TRBJ1-2, with 8 bases identical to TRBD1. The CDR3 length is 11 residues. Germline CDR1 SQVTM, CDR2 ANQGSEA. V trimming: 7 bases; J trimming: 6 bases; junction bases outside the gene matches: 4. The CDR3 coding sequence is TGCAGCGGGCTGACAGGGGATGGCTACACCTTC. It yields the protein CSGLTGDGYTF.

The chain couples TRBV9 to TRBJ2-3; D not certain. CDR3 length: 15 amino acids. Germline CDR1 SGDLS, CDR2 YYNGEE. The V end lost 0 bases, the J end lost 2 bases, and 10 bases lay between the germline ends. CDR3 DNA: TGTGCCAGCAGCGTAGCTGTGGGGTCCACAGATACGCAGTATTTT. Its protein product is CASSVAVGSTDTQYF.

The chain couples TRBV5-5 to TRBJ1-3; D perhaps matches TRBD1 (5 bases). V was cut by 4 bases and J by 0 bases, with 14 bases left in between. This CDR3 is 16 amino acids long. CDR1 and CDR2 from the germline V gene are SGHKS and YYEKEE (reference sequence). CDR3: CASSLYSGGSGNTIYF. In DNA form, the CDR3 reads TGTGCCAGCAGCCTTTACAGCGGGGGCTCTGGAAACACCATATATTTT.